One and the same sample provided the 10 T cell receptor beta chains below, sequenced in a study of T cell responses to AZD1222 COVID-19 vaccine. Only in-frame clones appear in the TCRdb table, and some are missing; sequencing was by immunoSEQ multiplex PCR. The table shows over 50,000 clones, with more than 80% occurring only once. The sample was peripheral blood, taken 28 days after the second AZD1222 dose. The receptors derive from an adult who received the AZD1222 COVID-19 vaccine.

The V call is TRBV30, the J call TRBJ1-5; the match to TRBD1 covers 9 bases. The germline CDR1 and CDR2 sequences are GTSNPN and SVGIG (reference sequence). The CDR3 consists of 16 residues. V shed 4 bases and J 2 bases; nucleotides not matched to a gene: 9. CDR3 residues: CAWNQQGAIGNQPQHF. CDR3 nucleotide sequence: TGTGCCTGGAATCAACAGGGGGCGATCGGCAATCAGCCCCAGCATTTT. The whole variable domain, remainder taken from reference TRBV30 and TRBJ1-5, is SQTIHQWPATLVQPVGSPLSLECTVEGTSNPNLYWYRQAAGRGLQLLFYSVGIGQISSEVPQNLSASRPQDRQFILSSKKLLLSDSGFYLCAWNQQGAIGNQPQHFGDGTRLSIL.

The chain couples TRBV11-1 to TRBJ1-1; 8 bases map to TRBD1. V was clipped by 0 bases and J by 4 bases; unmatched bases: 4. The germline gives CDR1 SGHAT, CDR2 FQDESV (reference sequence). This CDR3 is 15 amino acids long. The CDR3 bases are TGTGCCAGCAGCTTAGCTCCCACAGGGGGCACTGAAGCTTTCTTT. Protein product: CASSLAPTGGTEAFF. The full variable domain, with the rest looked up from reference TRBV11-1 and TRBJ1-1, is EAEVAQSPRYKITEKSQAVAFWCDPISGHATLYWYRQILGQGPELLVQFQDESVVDDSQLPKDRFSAERLKGVDSTLKIQPAELGDSAMYLCASSLAPTGGTEAFFGQGTRLTVV.

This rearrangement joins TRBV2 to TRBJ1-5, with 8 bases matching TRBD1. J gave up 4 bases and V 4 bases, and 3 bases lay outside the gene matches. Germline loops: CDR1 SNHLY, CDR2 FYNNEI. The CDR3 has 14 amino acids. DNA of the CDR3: TGTGCCAGCAGTGCTCAGGGGGCGAATCAGCCCCAGCATTTT. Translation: CASSAQGANQPQHF.

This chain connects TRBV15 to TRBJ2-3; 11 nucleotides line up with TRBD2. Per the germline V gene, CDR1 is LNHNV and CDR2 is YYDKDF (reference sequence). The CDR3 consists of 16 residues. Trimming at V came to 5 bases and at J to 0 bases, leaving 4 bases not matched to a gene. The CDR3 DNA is TGTGCCACCAGCGCCCGGACTAGCGGGAGCACAGATACGCAGTATTTT. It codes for CATSARTSGSTDTQYF.

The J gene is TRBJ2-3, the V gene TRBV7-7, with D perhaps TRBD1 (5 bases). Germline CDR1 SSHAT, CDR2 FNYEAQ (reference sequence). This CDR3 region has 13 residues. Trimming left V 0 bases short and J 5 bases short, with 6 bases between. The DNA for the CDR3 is TGTGCCAGCAGCTTAGCAAGGGGAGATACGCAGTATTTT. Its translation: CASSLARGDTQYF.

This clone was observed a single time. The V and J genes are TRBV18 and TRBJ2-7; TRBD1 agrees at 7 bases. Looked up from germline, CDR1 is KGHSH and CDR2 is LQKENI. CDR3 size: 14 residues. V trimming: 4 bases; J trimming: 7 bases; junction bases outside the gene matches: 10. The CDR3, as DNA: TGTGCCAGCTCACTTGACAGGGACAGTAGGGAGCAGTACTTC. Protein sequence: CASSLDRDSREQYF. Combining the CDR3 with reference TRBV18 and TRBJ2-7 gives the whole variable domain NAGVMQNPRHLVRRRGQEARLRCSPMKGHSHVYWYRQLPEEGLKFMVYLQKENIIDESGMPKERFSAEFPKEGPSILRIQQVVRGDSAAYFCASSLDRDSREQYFGPGTRLTVT.

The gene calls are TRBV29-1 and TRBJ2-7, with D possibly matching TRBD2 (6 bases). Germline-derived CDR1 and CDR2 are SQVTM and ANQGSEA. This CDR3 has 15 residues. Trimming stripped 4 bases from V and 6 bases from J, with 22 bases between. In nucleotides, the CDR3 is TGCAGCGTTGTGGGCGCGGGGCGCGTTGGGGGCGAGCAGTACTTC. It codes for CSVVGAGRVGGEQYF.

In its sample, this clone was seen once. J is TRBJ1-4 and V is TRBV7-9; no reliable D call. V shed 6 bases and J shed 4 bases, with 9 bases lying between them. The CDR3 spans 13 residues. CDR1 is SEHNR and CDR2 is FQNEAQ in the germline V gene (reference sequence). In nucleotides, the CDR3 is TGTGCCAGCAGGTGGCTGGGTAATGAAAAACTGTTTTTT. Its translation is CASRWLGNEKLFF. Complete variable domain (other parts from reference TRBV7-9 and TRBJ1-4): DTGVSQNPRHKITKRGQNVTFRCDPISEHNRLYWYRQTLGQGPEFLTYFQNEAQLEKSRLLSDRFSAERPKGSFSTLEIQRTEQGDSAMYLCASRWLGNEKLFFGSGTQLSVL.

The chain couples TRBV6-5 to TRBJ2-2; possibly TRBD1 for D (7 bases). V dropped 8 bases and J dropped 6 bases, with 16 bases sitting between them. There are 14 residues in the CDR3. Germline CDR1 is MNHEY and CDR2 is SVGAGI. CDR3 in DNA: TGTGCCAGCGCGGCGGGACAGCGGTCCGGGGAGCTGTTTTTT. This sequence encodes CASAAGQRSGELFF.

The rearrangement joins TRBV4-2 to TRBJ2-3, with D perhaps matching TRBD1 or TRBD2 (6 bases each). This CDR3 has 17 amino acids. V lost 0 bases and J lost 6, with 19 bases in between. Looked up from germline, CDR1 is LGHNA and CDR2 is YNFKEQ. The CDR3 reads CASSQDSGGGIEDTQYF. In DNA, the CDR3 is TGTGCCAGCAGCCAAGATAGTGGAGGGGGGATAGAGGATACGCAGTATTTT.